Described below is a single T cell receptor beta chain sequence and its context. No antigen is known for it. The data were obtained in a study of identical twins. TCRdb redid the calling of the 5' RACE reads with MiXCR, one entry per CDR3 protein. The table has some 270,000 distinct CDR3 sequences, around 8.8% seen once. The study, taken as a whole, reports: Abundant cord blood beta clonotypes carried fewer insertions; memory repertoires showed none. Analyses of zero insertions could be partly confounded by invariant MAIT and iNKT cells.

CDR1 and CDR2 from the germline V gene are LGHNA and YSLEER. The CDR3 is 15 amino acids. V was cut by 0 bases and J by 5 bases, with 11 bases left in between. This sample also belongs to another study, concerning yellow fever vaccine responses in identical twins.

The sequenced sample consisted of CD8+ T cells sorted from blood. This clonotype was sampled from a woman aged 18-29 years in good health. The chain is built from TRBV4-3 and TRBJ2-1, with unresolved D. The CDR3 region is CASSQDVGNHNEQFF. In DNA, the CDR3 is TGCGCCAGCAGCCAAGACGTAGGAAACCACAATGAGCAGTTCTTC.